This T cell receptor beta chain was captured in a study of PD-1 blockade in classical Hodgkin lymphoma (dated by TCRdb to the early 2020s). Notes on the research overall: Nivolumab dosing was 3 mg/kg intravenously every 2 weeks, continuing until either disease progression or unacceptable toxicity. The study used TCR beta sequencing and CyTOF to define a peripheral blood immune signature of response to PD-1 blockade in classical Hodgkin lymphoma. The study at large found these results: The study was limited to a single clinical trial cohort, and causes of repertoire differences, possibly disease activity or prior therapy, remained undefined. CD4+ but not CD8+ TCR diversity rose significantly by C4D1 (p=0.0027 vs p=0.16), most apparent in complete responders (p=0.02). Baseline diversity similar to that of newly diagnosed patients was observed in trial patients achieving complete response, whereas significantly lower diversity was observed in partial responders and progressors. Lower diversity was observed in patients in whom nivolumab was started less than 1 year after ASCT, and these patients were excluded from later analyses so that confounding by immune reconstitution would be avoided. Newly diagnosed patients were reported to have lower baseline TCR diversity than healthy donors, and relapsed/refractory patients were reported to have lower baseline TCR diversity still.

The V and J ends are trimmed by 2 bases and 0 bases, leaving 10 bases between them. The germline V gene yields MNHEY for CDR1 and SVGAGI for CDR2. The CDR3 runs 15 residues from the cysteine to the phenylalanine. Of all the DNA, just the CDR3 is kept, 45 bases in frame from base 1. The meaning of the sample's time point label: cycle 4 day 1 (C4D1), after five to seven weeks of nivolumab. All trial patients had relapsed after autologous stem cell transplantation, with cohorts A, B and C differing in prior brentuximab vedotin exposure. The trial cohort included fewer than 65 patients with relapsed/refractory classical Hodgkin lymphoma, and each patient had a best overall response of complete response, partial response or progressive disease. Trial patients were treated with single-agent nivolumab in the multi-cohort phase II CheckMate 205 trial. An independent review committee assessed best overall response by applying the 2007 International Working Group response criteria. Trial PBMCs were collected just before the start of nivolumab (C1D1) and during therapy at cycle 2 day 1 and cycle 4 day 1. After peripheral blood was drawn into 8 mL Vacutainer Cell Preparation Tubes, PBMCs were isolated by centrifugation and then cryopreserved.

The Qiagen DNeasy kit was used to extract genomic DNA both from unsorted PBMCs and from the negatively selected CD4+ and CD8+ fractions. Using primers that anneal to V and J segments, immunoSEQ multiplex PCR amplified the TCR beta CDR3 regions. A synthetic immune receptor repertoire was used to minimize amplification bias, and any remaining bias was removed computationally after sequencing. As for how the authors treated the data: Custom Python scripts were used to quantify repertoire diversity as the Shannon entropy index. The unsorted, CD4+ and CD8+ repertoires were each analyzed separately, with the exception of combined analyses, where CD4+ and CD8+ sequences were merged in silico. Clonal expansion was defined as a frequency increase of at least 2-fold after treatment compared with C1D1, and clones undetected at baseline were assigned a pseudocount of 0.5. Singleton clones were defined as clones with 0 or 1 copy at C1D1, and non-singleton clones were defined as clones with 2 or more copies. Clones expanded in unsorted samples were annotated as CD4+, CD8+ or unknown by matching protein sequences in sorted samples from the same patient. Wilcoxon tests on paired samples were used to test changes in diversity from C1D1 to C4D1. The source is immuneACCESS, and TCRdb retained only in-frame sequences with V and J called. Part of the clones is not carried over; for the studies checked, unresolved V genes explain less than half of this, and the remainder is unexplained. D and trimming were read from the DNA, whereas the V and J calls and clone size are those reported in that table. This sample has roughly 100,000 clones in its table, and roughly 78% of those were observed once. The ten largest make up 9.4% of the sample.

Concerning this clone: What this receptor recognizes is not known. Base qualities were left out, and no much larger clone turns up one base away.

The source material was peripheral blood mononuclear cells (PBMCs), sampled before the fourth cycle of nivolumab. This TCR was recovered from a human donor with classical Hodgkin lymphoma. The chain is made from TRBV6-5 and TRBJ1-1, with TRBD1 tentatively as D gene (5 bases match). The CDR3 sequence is CASSYGAAMNTEAFF. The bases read TGTGCCAGCAGTTACGGGGCAGCCATGAACACTGAAGCTTTCTTT.